Following are 9 T cell receptor beta chains from one sample sequenced in a study of CD8 T cells in ankylosing spondylitis. TCRdb independently ran MiXCR on the 5' RACE reads; one entry per CDR3 protein. This sample has about 52,000 distinct CDR3 sequences; about 7% occur once, and the top ten carry roughly 8.1%. Input material: blood, either unsorted or a sorted T cell fraction (not recorded which). The source of these receptors is a female donor with ankylosing spondylitis or in good health (not recorded which).

This clonotype was seen repeatedly, ten times or more. The chain carries TRBV10-3 and TRBJ2-5, with TRBD2 identical over 8 bases. This CDR3 region has 14 residues. The V segment lost 4 bases and the J segment 2 bases; nucleotides outside the gene matches: 3. The V gene's germline CDR1 is ENHRY and CDR2 SYGVKD. The CDR3 sequence is CAISAGLGQETQYF. The CDR3 DNA reads as TGTGCCATCAGTGCGGGACTAGGGCAAGAGACCCAGTACTTC.

This clonotype was found a few times. This chain uses TRBV11-2 with TRBJ2-7; D not certain. CDR1 SGHAT and CDR2 FQNNGV come from the germline V gene. V was trimmed by 0 bases and J by 3 bases, leaving 12 bases between them. The CDR3 extends over 15 amino acids. This chain's CDR3 is CASSLDLRFHYEQYV. CDR3 DNA sequence: TGTGCCAGCAGCTTAGATTTGCGATTCCACTACGAGCAGTACGTC.

V usage is TRBV5-4 and J usage is TRBJ2-1; the D is unclear. V was pared by 6 bases and J by 3 bases, with 16 bases between. Germline CDR1 SGHNT, CDR2 YYREEE (reference sequence). There are 15 residues in the CDR3. The CDR3 DNA sequence: TGTGCCAGCACTCTCGGAGTAGGGCTCTACAATGAGCAGTTCTTC. Its translation: CASTLGVGLYNEQFF.

The V call is TRBV28, the J call TRBJ2-7; TRBD1 or TRBD2 may be the D gene (5 bases each). CDR3 length equals 15 residues. Trimming left V 3 bases short and J 1 base short, with 13 bases between. The germline V gene has CDR1 MDHEN and CDR2 SYDVKM. The CDR3 sequence is CASSFRDLESYEQYV. The CDR3 coding sequence is TGTGCCAGCAGTTTCCGGGACCTCGAGTCCTACGAGCAGTACGTC.

This clonotype was counted many times. The gene calls are TRBV18 and TRBJ2-3; D perhaps matches TRBD2 (6 bases). Trimming took off 2 bases at V and 3 bases at J, with 9 bases between the two ends. The CDR3 length is 14 residues. Germline CDR1 and CDR2: KGHSH and LQKENI. The CDR3 protein is CASSPTGVTDTQYF. In DNA, the CDR3 is TGTGCCAGCTCACCAACGGGGGTGACAGATACGCAGTATTTT.

This clonotype has a count of ten or more. One end of the junction is discordant with germline, which a read error may explain. The V gene is TRBV7-7, the J gene TRBJ2-5; D call uncertain. This CDR3 spans 14 amino acids. Germline values: CDR1 SSHAT, CDR2 FNYEAQ (reference sequence). As DNA, the CDR3 is TGTGCTAGCAGCTTAGGACGGCTTTCCGAGACCCAGTACTTC. Protein: CASSLGRLSETQYF.

This clonotype turned up a few times. The chain links TRBV7-8 to TRBJ1-1; D is unresolved. Germline V gives CDR1 SGHVS, CDR2 FQNEAQ. This CDR3 is built from 16 residues. With 5 bases removed from V and 4 bases from J, the gap between germline ends came to 20 bases. The CDR3 coding sequence is TGTGCCAGCAGCGAATCGCTTCGGCGGGCTTCCACTGAAGCTTTCTTT. Protein: CASSESLRRASTEAFF.

The chain has TRBV5-5 and TRBJ1-1; no clear D. Trimming took off 0 bases at V and 0 bases at J, with 9 bases between the two ends. The CDR3 is made up of 15 amino acids. Germline CDR1 and CDR2: SGHKS and YYEKEE (reference sequence). The CDR3 nucleotides read TGTGCCAGCAGCTTGGAGTCAGCGTTGAACACTGAAGCTTTCTTT. Encoded protein: CASSLESALNTEAFF.

Ten or more counts support this clonotype. The J gene is TRBJ2-1, the V gene TRBV7-3; D possibly uses TRBD1 or TRBD2 (6 bases each). Trimming shortened V by 5 bases and J by 4 bases, and 12 bases separated the two germline ends. Germline V gene data show CDR1 as SGHTA and CDR2 as FQGTGA. The CDR3 spans 14 residues. The chain's CDR3 is CASSPPGAYNEQFF. DNA of the CDR3: TGTGCCAGCAGCCCCCCGGGGGCTTACAATGAGCAGTTCTTC.